The rows below give T cell receptor beta chains drawn from one sample of a study of siplizumab effects on memory and regulatory T cells. Clones were read by immunoSEQ multiplex PCR, and TCRdb kept only the in-frame ones, dropping some. The table includes roughly 100,000 clones, roughly 93% detected once. What was sequenced was Tregs sorted from blood. The source is a human donor in good health. Each CDR3 is given with its conserved first and last residue. A D gene is named only where the DNA matches it firmly. Where a row states a size, it is once, few, many or the class of an expanded clone; other rows omit it.

abundance: .; j_gene: TRBJ1-1; v_gene: TRBV29-1; d_gene: TRBD1; CDR3aa: CSVGQGVNTEAFF; CDR3nt: TGCAGCGTAGGACAGGGAGTGAACACTGAAGCTTTCTTT
abundance: .; j_gene: TRBJ2-7; v_gene: TRBV7-2; d_gene: TRBD1; CDR3aa: CASSRDRPYEQYF; CDR3nt: TGTGCCAGCAGCAGGGACAGACCCTACGAGCAGTACTTC
abundance: .; j_gene: TRBJ2-7; v_gene: TRBV5-4; d_gene: .; CDR3aa: CASSGFSYEQYF; CDR3nt: TGTGCCAGCAGCGGGTTCTCCTACGAGCAGTACTTC
abundance: .; j_gene: TRBJ1-1; v_gene: TRBV19; d_gene: .; CDR3aa: CASSQNRKNTEAFF; CDR3nt: TGTGCCAGTAGTCAGAACAGGAAGAACACTGAAGCTTTCTTT
abundance: .; j_gene: TRBJ2-7; v_gene: TRBV6-1; d_gene: TRBD1; CDR3aa: CASRGQGKLYEQYF; CDR3nt: TGTGCCAGCAGAGGACAGGGGAAGCTGTACGAGCAGTACTTC
abundance: .; j_gene: TRBJ2-1; v_gene: TRBV18; d_gene: .; CDR3aa: CASSPVVAVYNEQFF; CDR3nt: TGTGCCAGCTCACCCGTGGTGGCAGTCTACAATGAGCAGTTCTTC
abundance: few; j_gene: TRBJ1-6; v_gene: TRBV6-5; d_gene: TRBD1; CDR3aa: CASSYLGQGYSPLHF; CDR3nt: TGTGCCAGCAGTTACCTGGGACAGGGGTATTCACCCCTCCACTTT
abundance: .; j_gene: TRBJ1-1; v_gene: TRBV30; d_gene: .; CDR3aa: CAWSVTHTEAFF; CDR3nt: TGTGCCTGGAGTGTAACACACACTGAAGCTTTCTTT
abundance: once; j_gene: TRBJ2-3; v_gene: TRBV28; d_gene: .; CDR3aa: CASRGARNSGDTQYF; CDR3nt: TGTGCCAGCAGAGGGGCTAGGAATAGCGGAGATACGCAGTATTTT
abundance: .; j_gene: TRBJ2-5; v_gene: TRBV7-9; d_gene: TRBD1; CDR3aa: CASSVRDRALGTQYF; CDR3nt: TGTGCCAGCAGCGTTCGGGACAGGGCTTTGGGGACCCAGTACTTC
abundance: .; j_gene: TRBJ2-2; v_gene: TRBV11-3; d_gene: TRBD1; CDR3aa: CASRGQGAGELFF; CDR3nt: TGTGCCAGCAGGGGACAGGGGGCCGGGGAGCTGTTTTTT
abundance: .; j_gene: TRBJ2-5; v_gene: TRBV7-8; d_gene: .; CDR3aa: CASSYFSTGHKETQYF; CDR3nt: TGTGCCAGCAGCTACTTTTCCACAGGACACAAAGAGACCCAGTACTTC
abundance: .; j_gene: TRBJ2-1; v_gene: TRBV7-3; d_gene: TRBD2; CDR3aa: CASSLTTSGGLGEQFF; CDR3nt: TGTGCCAGCAGCTTAACTACTAGCGGGGGTTTGGGTGAGCAGTTCTTC
abundance: .; j_gene: TRBJ1-2; v_gene: TRBV15; d_gene: TRBD1; CDR3aa: CATSRDRTGDYGYTF; CDR3nt: TGTGCCACCAGCAGAGATCGGACAGGGGACTATGGCTACACCTTC
abundance: .; j_gene: TRBJ1-1; v_gene: TRBV19; d_gene: TRBD1; CDR3aa: CASSIDRGLGEAFF; CDR3nt: TGTGCCAGTAGTATTGACAGGGGGCTGGGTGAAGCTTTCTTT
abundance: .; j_gene: TRBJ2-5; v_gene: TRBV7-8; d_gene: .; CDR3aa: CASNRDTKETQYF; CDR3nt: TGTGCCAGCAACCGGGACACCAAAGAGACCCAGTACTTC
abundance: .; j_gene: TRBJ2-5; v_gene: TRBV7-2; d_gene: .; CDR3aa: CASSFTGLETQYF; CDR3nt: TGTGCCAGCAGCTTTACAGGGTTGGAGACCCAGTACTTC
abundance: .; j_gene: TRBJ1-1; v_gene: TRBV6-6; d_gene: TRBD1; CDR3aa: CASSSGTGGTEAFF; CDR3nt: TGTGCCAGCAGTTCGGGGACAGGAGGGACTGAAGCTTTCTTT
abundance: .; j_gene: TRBJ2-7; v_gene: TRBV7-6; d_gene: .; CDR3aa: CASSLSLARPIGEQYF; CDR3nt: TGTGCCAGCAGCTTAAGTTTGGCTCGCCCGATTGGGGAGCAGTACTTC
abundance: .; j_gene: TRBJ1-1; v_gene: TRBV7-7; d_gene: TRBD1; CDR3aa: CASSLGQGRGAFF; CDR3nt: TGTGCTAGCAGCCTGGGACAGGGGAGGGGAGCTTTCTTT
abundance: .; j_gene: TRBJ2-7; v_gene: TRBV11-2; d_gene: .; CDR3aa: CASSLEGERRAYEQYF; CDR3nt: TGTGCCAGCAGCCTAGAGGGGGAAAGGAGGGCCTACGAGCAGTACTTC
abundance: .; j_gene: TRBJ1-6; v_gene: TRBV19; d_gene: .; CDR3aa: CASAFSREYNSPLHF; CDR3nt: TGTGCCAGTGCCTTCAGCAGGGAGTATAATTCACCCCTCCACTTT
abundance: .; j_gene: TRBJ1-3; v_gene: TRBV5-1; d_gene: .; CDR3aa: CASSLRGQTSGNTIYF; CDR3nt: TGCGCCAGCAGCTTGCGGGGTCAGACCTCTGGAAACACCATATATTTT
abundance: .; j_gene: TRBJ1-2; v_gene: TRBV27; d_gene: .; CDR3aa: CASSRRGGMNNYGYTF; CDR3nt: TGTGCCAGCAGTCGACGGGGGGGTATGAATAACTATGGCTACACCTTC
abundance: .; j_gene: TRBJ2-7; v_gene: TRBV5-1; d_gene: TRBD2; CDR3aa: CASSPGLAGVAEQYF; CDR3nt: TGCGCCAGCAGCCCGGGACTAGCGGGAGTGGCTGAGCAGTACTTC
abundance: .; j_gene: TRBJ2-7; v_gene: TRBV27; d_gene: .; CDR3aa: CASRYRDGPYEQYF; CDR3nt: TGTGCCAGCAGGTACCGGGACGGACCCTACGAGCAGTACTTC
abundance: .; j_gene: TRBJ2-7; v_gene: TRBV28; d_gene: .; CDR3aa: CASSLPQGPSEQYF; CDR3nt: TGTGCCAGCAGTTTACCTCAAGGCCCCTCCGAGCAGTACTTC
abundance: .; j_gene: TRBJ2-3; v_gene: TRBV5-1; d_gene: .; CDR3aa: CATKRGTSTDTQYF; CDR3nt: TGCGCCACGAAACGGGGGACTAGCACAGATACGCAGTATTTT
abundance: .; j_gene: TRBJ1-1; v_gene: TRBV18; d_gene: .; CDR3aa: CASSPQGGGTEAFF; CDR3nt: TGTGCCAGCTCACCACAGGGCGGCGGCACTGAAGCTTTCTTT
abundance: .; j_gene: TRBJ2-7; v_gene: TRBV30; d_gene: .; CDR3aa: CAWRVAYEQYF; CDR3nt: TGTGCCTGGAGGGTGGCCTACGAGCAGTACTTC
abundance: .; j_gene: TRBJ2-2; v_gene: TRBV7-9; d_gene: .; CDR3aa: CASSFQGGRNTGELFF; CDR3nt: TGTGCCAGCAGCTTTCAGGGGGGCCGGAACACCGGGGAGCTGTTTTTT
abundance: .; j_gene: TRBJ2-2; v_gene: TRBV4-3; d_gene: .; CDR3aa: CASSQGRGMGTGELFF; CDR3nt: TGCGCCAGCAGCCAAGGTCGGGGGATGGGCACCGGGGAGCTGTTTTTT
abundance: .; j_gene: TRBJ1-3; v_gene: TRBV2; d_gene: .; CDR3aa: CASSEGPVNTIYF; CDR3nt: TGTGCCAGCAGTGAAGGGCCTGTAAACACCATATATTTT
abundance: .; j_gene: TRBJ2-1; v_gene: TRBV4-2; d_gene: TRBD2; CDR3aa: CASSRQLAGANEQFF; CDR3nt: TGTGCCAGCAGCCGCCAACTAGCGGGAGCCAATGAGCAGTTCTTC
abundance: .; j_gene: TRBJ1-2; v_gene: TRBV5-1; d_gene: TRBD1; CDR3aa: CASSSYPGQGYGYTF; CDR3nt: TGCGCCAGCAGCTCTTACCCGGGACAGGGGTATGGCTACACCTTC
abundance: .; j_gene: TRBJ1-1; v_gene: TRBV18; d_gene: .; CDR3aa: CASSPDPGTEAFF; CDR3nt: TGTGCCAGCTCACCAGACCCCGGCACTGAAGCTTTCTTT
abundance: .; j_gene: TRBJ1-3; v_gene: TRBV30; d_gene: .; CDR3aa: CARSESVSGNTIYF; CDR3nt: TGTGCCCGAAGCGAAAGCGTCTCTGGAAACACCATATATTTT
abundance: .; j_gene: TRBJ2-7; v_gene: TRBV27; d_gene: TRBD1; CDR3aa: CASSWVTGGWYEQYF; CDR3nt: TGTGCCAGCAGTTGGGTGACAGGGGGCTGGTACGAGCAGTACTTC
abundance: .; j_gene: TRBJ2-2; v_gene: TRBV19; d_gene: .; CDR3aa: CASINRATGELFF; CDR3nt: TGTGCCAGTATAAACAGGGCAACCGGGGAGCTGTTTTTT